The rows below give T cell receptor beta chains drawn from one sample of a study of shared clonotypes between healthy human individuals. TCRdb keeps only in-frame clones here, not all; method: immunoSEQ multiplex PCR. This sample has over 2,000,000 clones; around 95% occur once, and the top ten carry under 2%. Sequenced: naive CD8+ T cells from PBMCs. The receptors come from a man between 18 and 35 years old in good health. Some clones in this sample may be carry-over from other donors' samples. Both conserved end residues are trimmed from each CDR3. Fields, in order: V gene, clone size, J gene, CDR3 protein. Not every row has a clone size; where given, it reads once, few, many or a size class.

v_call: TRBV11-2
clone_size: -
j_call: TRBJ1-4
cdr3_aa: ASSLVRAEEKLF

v_call: TRBV7-6
clone_size: -
j_call: TRBJ2-1
cdr3_aa: ASTPQVVGEVHEQF

v_call: TRBV4-1
clone_size: once
j_call: TRBJ2-3
cdr3_aa: ASSPGTTHFTDTQY

v_call: TRBV5-4
clone_size: once
j_call: TRBJ1-1
cdr3_aa: ASSFDSMNTEAF

v_call: TRBV5-1
clone_size: -
j_call: TRBJ1-5
cdr3_aa: ASSDGGASNQPQH

v_call: TRBV7-2
clone_size: -
j_call: TRBJ2-3
cdr3_aa: ASSLTGTDTQY

v_call: TRBV7-2
clone_size: -
j_call: TRBJ1-1
cdr3_aa: ASSGRQGRDTEAF

v_call: TRBV6-1
clone_size: -
j_call: TRBJ1-1
cdr3_aa: ASSEGAGMNTEAF

v_call: TRBV13
clone_size: -
j_call: TRBJ2-7
cdr3_aa: ASSLNRWSYEQY

v_call: TRBV7-9
clone_size: -
j_call: TRBJ2-7
cdr3_aa: ASRPLGGTYEQY

v_call: TRBV27
clone_size: -
j_call: TRBJ1-1
cdr3_aa: ASSSWTGVTEAF

v_call: TRBV6-4
clone_size: -
j_call: TRBJ2-4
cdr3_aa: ASTGYLIAKNIQY

v_call: TRBV19
clone_size: -
j_call: TRBJ1-5
cdr3_aa: ASSTDRGRGQPQH

v_call: TRBV6-1
clone_size: -
j_call: TRBJ2-7
cdr3_aa: ASSVVRAYEQY

v_call: TRBV15
clone_size: -
j_call: TRBJ2-2
cdr3_aa: ATSRDLGVAGELF

v_call: TRBV4-1
clone_size: -
j_call: TRBJ2-7
cdr3_aa: ASSQGEGIGEQY

v_call: TRBV27
clone_size: -
j_call: TRBJ2-7
cdr3_aa: ASSSHLAGPFYEQY

v_call: TRBV4-1
clone_size: -
j_call: TRBJ2-7
cdr3_aa: ASSSAVSRRSYEQY

v_call: TRBV7-8
clone_size: -
j_call: TRBJ1-2
cdr3_aa: ASSLSGVHYGYT

v_call: TRBV7-9
clone_size: -
j_call: TRBJ1-1
cdr3_aa: ASSTRTGDTEAF

v_call: TRBV7-6
clone_size: -
j_call: TRBJ1-3
cdr3_aa: ASSPRTGGINTIY

v_call: TRBV4-1
clone_size: -
j_call: TRBJ2-3
cdr3_aa: ASRLEVRDTQY

v_call: TRBV4-1
clone_size: once
j_call: TRBJ2-1
cdr3_aa: ASSHGPQGNEQF

v_call: TRBV7-9
clone_size: -
j_call: TRBJ1-4
cdr3_aa: ASSFASTTNEKLF

v_call: TRBV27
clone_size: -
j_call: TRBJ2-1
cdr3_aa: ASHQGAWVYNEQF

v_call: TRBV7-9
clone_size: -
j_call: TRBJ1-5
cdr3_aa: ASSLGGGNQPQH

v_call: TRBV27
clone_size: -
j_call: TRBJ2-5
cdr3_aa: ASSQHLGTSGKETQY

v_call: TRBV27
clone_size: -
j_call: TRBJ1-3
cdr3_aa: ASSADSWSGNTIY

v_call: TRBV14
clone_size: -
j_call: TRBJ2-1
cdr3_aa: ASSHYSPIDEQF

v_call: TRBV28
clone_size: -
j_call: TRBJ2-7
cdr3_aa: ASSLRGHLSYEQY

v_call: TRBV5-8
clone_size: -
j_call: TRBJ2-1
cdr3_aa: ASSYNEQF

v_call: TRBV27
clone_size: -
j_call: TRBJ2-3
cdr3_aa: ASSPSGLDADTQY

v_call: TRBV6-6
clone_size: -
j_call: TRBJ1-5
cdr3_aa: ASSYGLGPQH

v_call: TRBV27
clone_size: once
j_call: TRBJ2-4
cdr3_aa: ASSRLVGRENIQY

v_call: TRBV4-2
clone_size: -
j_call: TRBJ2-7
cdr3_aa: ASSQDPTAPYEQY

v_call: TRBV5-1
clone_size: -
j_call: TRBJ2-2
cdr3_aa: ASSSSPMNTGELF

v_call: TRBV27
clone_size: -
j_call: TRBJ2-3
cdr3_aa: ASSRTGGSDTQY

v_call: TRBV19
clone_size: -
j_call: TRBJ1-5
cdr3_aa: ASDKHRDRGPRNQPQH